This T cell receptor beta chain was sequenced in a study of blood T cell repertoires in COVID-19. Background on the study: The origin of the acute and convalescent COVID-19 samples was the United States, Italy and Spain. From T cells, B-cell-depleted T cells, or PBMCs came the material, which was cDNA or gDNA.

Study processing details: Reference gene primer amplification gave nucleated cell count estimates. Generated by immunoSEQ multiplex PCR, the TCRdb table keeps only in-frame clones and is missing some. V, J and clone size were drawn from that table, and D and trimming were deduced from the DNA. The sample has about 150,000 clones, 84% seen once; the top ten hold under 2.5%. The CDR3 runs 16 residues. Germline CDR1 is SGHDT and CDR2 is YYEEEE. V lost 4 bases to trimming and J lost 6 bases; unmatched junction nucleotides: 11. The receptor was derived from a man in his 70s with acute or convalescent COVID-19. The genes are TRBV5-6 and TRBJ2-2, with 8 bases identical to TRBD2. The material sequenced was peripheral blood. The CDR3 region is CASSPDKGLGAGELFF. CDR3 sequence (DNA): TGTGCCAGCAGCCCTGACAAGGGACTAGGAGCCGGGGAGCTGTTTTTT.